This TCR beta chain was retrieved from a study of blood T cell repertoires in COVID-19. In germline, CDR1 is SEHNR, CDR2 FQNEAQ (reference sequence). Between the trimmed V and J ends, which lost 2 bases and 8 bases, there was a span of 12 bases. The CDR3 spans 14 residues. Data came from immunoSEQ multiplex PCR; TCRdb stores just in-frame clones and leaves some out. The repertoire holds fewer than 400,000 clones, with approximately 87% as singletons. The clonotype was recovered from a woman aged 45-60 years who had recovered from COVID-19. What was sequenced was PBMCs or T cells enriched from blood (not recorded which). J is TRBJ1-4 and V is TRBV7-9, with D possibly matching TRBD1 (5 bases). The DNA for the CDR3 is TGTGCCAGCAGCTTATCTCAGGGAAGCGAAAAACTGTTTTTT. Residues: CASSLSQGSEKLFF.